These 27 T cell receptor beta chains share one sample of origin, sequenced in a study of post-analysis software for immune sequencing data. Study-wide results and caveats: In patients, roughly 5 TRBV segments were more frequent than in controls, with TRBV5-6, TRBV5-1 and TRBV20-1 among them.

Their antigens are not known. Every TCR beta cDNA library bore unique molecular identifiers. MiXCR was run by TCRdb on the PCR reads, yielding one entry per CDR3 protein. The table includes 550,000 to 700,000 distinct CDR3 sequences, roughly 45% detected once. Sequencing used blood. These receptors were taken from a girl between 5 and 17 years old with multiple sclerosis.

The rearrangement joins TRBV20-1 to TRBJ2-1; D is uncertain. Germline V gene sequence: CDR1 DFQATT, CDR2 SNEGSKA (reference sequence). This CDR3 has 12 amino acids. Trimming left V 5 bases short and J 5 bases short, with 10 bases between. The CDR3 nucleotides are TGCAGTGCTGTACCAACTAACAATGAGCAGTTCTTC. This encodes CSAVPTNNEQFF.

This clonotype has only a few counts. The J gene is TRBJ2-1, the V gene TRBV29-1, with D unclear. V was shortened by 4 bases and J by 2 bases, with 6 bases between the two germline ends. Germline assignment: CDR1 SQVTM and CDR2 ANQGSEA. The CDR3 is made up of 12 amino acids. CDR3 DNA sequence: TGCAGCGTTGGTCGAGCCTACAATGAGCAGTTCTTC. Protein sequence: CSVGRAYNEQFF.

The chain employs TRBV24-1 and TRBJ2-7; D call uncertain. V dropped 6 bases and J dropped 5 bases, with 10 bases sitting between them. Germline-derived CDR1 and CDR2 are KGHDR and SFDVKD. The CDR3 runs to 12 residues. The CDR3: CATSSSENEQYF. CDR3 nucleotide sequence: TGTGCCACCAGTTCAAGTGAGAACGAGCAGTACTTC.

The chain combines TRBV7-9 with TRBJ2-7; 11 nucleotides align to TRBD2. The germline gives CDR1 SEHNR, CDR2 FQNEAQ (reference sequence). V shed 5 bases and J 0 bases; nucleotides not matched to a gene: 9. The CDR3 has 17 amino acids. Written as DNA, the CDR3 is TGTGCCAGCAGCCCAACCGGGACTAGCGGAAACTCCTACGAGCAGTACTTC. It codes for CASSPTGTSGNSYEQYF.

This sequence joins TRBV5-1 and TRBJ2-1; D not certain. V lost 0 bases and J lost 3, with 10 bases in between. This CDR3 spans 15 amino acids. Germline V gene sequence: CDR1 SGHRS, CDR2 YFSETQ. This CDR3 reads CASSLEPGRYNEQFF. In nucleotides, the CDR3 is TGCGCCAGCAGCTTGGAGCCCGGTCGCTACAATGAGCAGTTCTTC. The full variable domain, with the rest looked up from reference TRBV5-1 and TRBJ2-1, is KAGVTQTPRYLIKTRGQQVTLSCSPISGHRSVSWYQQTPGQGLQFLFEYFSETQRNKGNFPGRFSGRQFSNSRSEMNVSTLELGDSALYLCASSLEPGRYNEQFFGPGTRLTVL.

The rearrangement uses TRBV3-1 and TRBJ2-7; the D gene is possibly TRBD1 (6 bases). The length of the CDR3 is 14 residues. The ends were cut back, 1 base at V and 3 bases at J, with 10 bases in the middle. Germline V gene data show CDR1 as LGHDT and CDR2 as YNNKEL (reference sequence). In DNA, the CDR3 is TGTGCCAGCAGCCAAGCCGGCAGGGGCTACGAGCAGTACTTC. Translating gives CASSQAGRGYEQYF.

The V and J genes are TRBV4-1 and TRBJ1-1, with TRBD1 matching 11 bases. The CDR3 has 13 residues. V was clipped by 1 base and J by 11 bases; unmatched bases: 3. Germline CDR1 is MGHRA and CDR2 is YSYEKL. The CDR3 is CASSQARDRGAFF. The CDR3 DNA sequence: TGCGCCAGCAGCCAAGCCCGGGACAGGGGGGCTTTCTTT.

This clonotype was observed a few times. The chain is built from TRBV27 and TRBJ2-3; D is perhaps TRBD1 (6 bases). This CDR3 is 14 amino acids long. V shed 6 bases and J shed 1 base, with 11 bases lying between them. Germline V gene lookup returns CDR1 MNHEY and CDR2 SMNVEV (reference sequence). CDR3 nucleotide sequence: TGTGCCAGCAGCGGGCAGGGGCGCACAGATACGCAGTATTTT. Its protein product is CASSGQGRTDTQYF.

This clonotype was counted only a few times. In DNA, the CDR3 is TGTGCCAGCAGTGTTGCGGGGCTTAGCTCCTACGAGCAGTACTTC. It is translated as CASSVAGLSSYEQYF. This chain uses TRBV12-3 or TRBV12-4 with TRBJ2-7; possibly TRBD2 for D (6 bases). V was clipped by 5 bases and J by 0 bases, with 14 bases between them. This CDR3 has 15 residues.

This clonotype was counted between two and nine times. V gene TRBV29-1 combines with J gene TRBJ2-5; D ambiguous. V shed 4 bases and J shed 2 bases, with 11 bases lying between them. CDR3 length: 13 residues. Looked up from germline, CDR1 is SQVTM and CDR2 is ANQGSEA. The CDR3 loop is CSVGRLVQETQYF. The DNA for the CDR3 is TGCAGCGTTGGCAGACTTGTTCAAGAGACCCAGTACTTC.

The chain recombines TRBV5-6 with TRBJ1-2, with D unclear. Germline-derived CDR1 and CDR2 are SGHDT and YYEEEE. Between the trimmed V and J ends, which lost 0 bases and 9 bases, there was a span of 6 bases. The CDR3 is made up of 11 amino acids. The CDR3, as DNA: TGTGCCAGCAGCTTGGAAAGACGCTACACCTTC. This translates into CASSLERRYTF.

The table lists this clonotype with a few counts. The V and J genes are TRBV6-1 and TRBJ2-5; D may correspond to TRBD1 or TRBD2 (5 bases each). The V and J ends lost 6 bases and 1 base respectively, with 9 bases between them. The CDR3 runs 13 residues. Germline CDR1 and CDR2: MNHNS and SASEGT. This CDR3 reads CASRTGTQETQYF. CDR3 in DNA: TGTGCCAGCAGGACCGGGACCCAAGAGACCCAGTACTTC.

The chain couples TRBV5-1 to TRBJ2-5; 8 nucleotides line up with TRBD2. The J call may be faulty, since TRBJ2-7 better matches the DNA end. CDR3 length: 15 amino acids. Germline CDR1 reads SGHRS; CDR2 reads YFSETQ. The CDR3 DNA reads TGCGCCAGCAGCTTGATAAGGGCGGGAGGAGGCGAGCAGTACTTC. It is translated as CASSLIRAGGGEQYF.

Here the CDR3 reads CASSHGQGRTEAFF. CDR3 bases: TGTGCCAGCAGCCACGGACAGGGGCGAACTGAAGCTTTCTTT. The chain recombines TRBV12-3 or TRBV12-4 with TRBJ1-1; TRBD1 matches at 9 bases. The CDR3 is 14 residues long. V lost 6 bases, J lost 5 bases, and 7 bases stayed unmatched.

The CDR3 nucleotides read TGTGCCAGCAGCCGACCTAGCGTGCCCCGGTGGCGCGCGAACACCGGGGAGCTGTTTTTT. As protein: CASSRPSVPRWRANTGELFF. The chain employs TRBV7-9 and TRBJ2-2, with D possibly matching TRBD2 (6 bases). Between the trimmed V and J ends, which lost 5 bases and 0 bases, there was a span of 25 bases. The CDR3 sequence is 20 residues long. Germline V gives CDR1 SEHNR, CDR2 FQNEAQ (reference sequence). The full variable domain, with the rest looked up from reference TRBV7-9 and TRBJ2-2, is DTGVSQNPRHKITKRGQNVTFRCDPISEHNRLYWYRQTLGQGPEFLTYFQNEAQLEKSRLLSDRFSAERPKGSFSTLEIQRTEQGDSAMYLCASSRPSVPRWRANTGELFFGEGSRLTVL.

The rearrangement links TRBV4-1 to TRBJ2-1, with D unresolved. V was trimmed by 0 bases and J by 8 bases, leaving 17 bases between them. This CDR3 spans 16 amino acids. The V gene's germline CDR1 is MGHRA and CDR2 YSYEKL. CDR3 residues: CASSQDRSRGGDEQFF. The CDR3 nucleotides are TGCGCCAGCAGCCAAGATCGATCGCGCGGTGGGGATGAGCAGTTCTTC.

This clonotype was observed a handful of times. The chain links TRBV20-1 to TRBJ2-3, with 8 bases aligning to TRBD1. This CDR3 is 15 amino acids long. Trimming removed 2 bases from V and 6 bases from J; junction bases left unmatched: 10. Germline assignment: CDR1 DFQATT and CDR2 SNEGSKA (reference sequence). CDR3 in DNA: TGCAGTGCTAGATCAGGAGGACAGGGTATTGATACGCAGTATTTT. It codes for CSARSGGQGIDTQYF.

This sequence joins TRBV20-1 and TRBJ2-3; 10 bases agree with TRBD2. This CDR3 spans 20 amino acids. V dropped 3 bases and J dropped 4; count of bases not matched to a gene: 22. The germline V gene encodes CDR1 DFQATT and CDR2 SNEGSKA (reference sequence). CDR3 nucleotides: TGCAGTGCTAGTGGTCCGGTCCTAGCGGGGGCCTACGGATCTCCAGATACGCAGTATTTT. Amino acids: CSASGPVLAGAYGSPDTQYF.

The chain links TRBV9 to TRBJ1-2, with 12 bases identical to TRBD1. J lost 13 bases, V lost 5 bases, and 12 bases had no gene match. From germline, CDR1 is SGDLS and CDR2 YYNGEE. This CDR3 spans 14 amino acids. CDR3: CASRPFPGQGASTF. The CDR3 DNA reads as TGTGCCAGCAGACCTTTTCCGGGACAGGGGGCCTCCACCTTC.

This clonotype was observed a few times. The CDR3 nucleotides read TGTGCCAGCAGCTTCCGACAGGGGGGCTACACCTTC. Its translation is CASSFRQGGYTF. The chain joins TRBV7-8 to TRBJ1-2; 8 bases match TRBD1. This CDR3 has 12 amino acids. V was pared by 3 bases and J by 8 bases, with 2 bases of the junction left unmatched. CDR1 and CDR2 (germline): SGHVS, FQNEAQ.

The sample holds a few counts of this clonotype. The chain is built from TRBV12-3 or TRBV12-4 and TRBJ2-1, with 10 nucleotides matching TRBD2. J was trimmed by 3 bases and V by 5 bases; bases with no gene match: 7. The CDR3 has 16 amino acids. The CDR3 DNA sequence: TGTGCCAGCAGTCCCCCATTAGCGGGGGGCTACAATGAGCAGTTCTTC. Its protein product is CASSPPLAGGYNEQFF.

The chain couples TRBV12-3 or TRBV12-4 to TRBJ1-2; possibly TRBD1 for D (6 bases). The CDR3 extends over 13 amino acids. With 2 bases removed from V and 8 bases from J, the gap between germline ends came to 12 bases. The CDR3 sequence: CASSLWGAGGYTF. CDR3 in DNA: TGTGCCAGCAGTTTATGGGGGGCAGGGGGCTACACCTTC.

The chain is built from TRBV12-3 or TRBV12-4 and TRBJ1-5; the match to TRBD1 covers 9 bases. Losses at the gene ends were 3 bases for V and 7 bases for J; bases not matched to a gene: 10. The CDR3 is made up of 16 amino acids. CDR3 residues: CASSFLKTGGQQPQHF. The CDR3 nucleotides are TGTGCCAGCAGTTTCCTCAAGACAGGGGGACAACAGCCCCAGCATTTT.

The chain employs TRBV24-1 and TRBJ1-5; a weak D match, TRBD1 (5 bases). Germline-derived CDR1 and CDR2 are KGHDR and SFDVKD. The CDR3 has 18 residues. V was shortened by 4 bases and J by 0 bases, with 18 bases between the two germline ends. CDR3: CATSDRDAGPNSNQPQHF. DNA of the CDR3: TGTGCCACCAGTGACCGGGACGCGGGCCCTAATAGCAATCAGCCCCAGCATTTT.

The J gene is TRBJ2-2, the V gene TRBV28; D may be TRBD2 (5 bases). This CDR3 comprises 13 residues. Germline V gene data show CDR1 as MDHEN and CDR2 as SYDVKM. V gave up 3 bases and J gave up 6 bases, with 8 bases separating them. The CDR3, as DNA: TGTGCCAGCAGTTTGAGGGTTTCCGGGGAGCTGTTTTTT. Amino acid sequence: CASSLRVSGELFF.

This clonotype was seen once. The V gene is TRBV12-3 or TRBV12-4, the J gene TRBJ2-3; D is possibly TRBD1 (6 bases). CDR3 length equals 16 residues. The germline V and J ends were trimmed by 4 bases and 8 bases, with 22 bases remaining between them. CDR3 in DNA: TGTGCCAGCAGTTCCCGAGGGGGAAGAGCCCTCGCTACGCAGTATTTT. It is translated as CASSSRGGRALATQYF.

The chain recombines TRBV7-2 with TRBJ1-2; no clear D gene. The ends were cut back, 5 bases at V and 8 bases at J, with 12 bases in the middle. Germline V gene lookup returns CDR1 SGHTA and CDR2 FQGNSA. This CDR3 has 12 residues. In DNA form, the CDR3 reads TGTGCCAGCAGCCCCGAAGGGCGCGGCTACACCTTC. It specifies CASSPEGRGYTF.